This T cell receptor beta chain is from a study of T cells in Graves' hyperthyroidism and ophthalmopathy. The CDR3 regions of TCR beta were amplified from RNA transcripts. The study used the HTBI primer set for a first-round RT-PCR of the TCR CDR3. TCRdb used MiXCR to reprocess the multiplex PCR reads, holding one entry per CDR3 protein. This table has 350,000 or so distinct CDR3 sequences, around a sixth appearing once. In this sample, this clonotype turned up a few times. CDR3 size: 18 residues. Germline CDR1 reads DFQATT; CDR2 reads SNEGSKA (reference sequence). V was clipped by 2 bases and J by 0 bases, with 17 bases between them.

The chain carries TRBV20-1 and TRBJ2-6; D possibly corresponds to TRBD1 (5 bases). The material sequenced was blood. The TCR was taken from a woman aged 50 to 60 with Graves' hyperthyroidism. The CDR3 coding sequence is TGCAGTGCTAGAAAGGGGTCGGGTGGAGCCTCTGGGGCCAACGTCCTGACTTTC. Amino acids: CSARKGSGGASGANVLTF.